The next 26 T cell receptor beta chains were all read from a single sample in a study of radiotherapy plus CTLA-4 blockade in lung cancer. The data were produced by immunoSEQ multiplex PCR, yet TCRdb's version contains in-frame clones alone and is incomplete. The data show 40,000 to 50,000 clones, 80% to 85% seen once. Source: peripheral blood, taken from a patient treated with radiotherapy plus ipilimumab. All receptors derive from a human donor with non-small cell lung cancer who had stable disease on radiotherapy plus ipilimumab.

CDR3 region: CASSLGQGRNTEAFF. The DNA of the CDR3 is TGTGCCAGCAGCTTGGGACAGGGACGAAACACTGAAGCTTTCTTT. The chain recombines TRBV5-4 with TRBJ1-1, with 7 bases lining up with TRBD1. Germline V lookup: CDR1 SGHNT, CDR2 YYREEE (reference sequence). V trimming: 0 bases; J trimming: 2 bases; junction bases outside the gene matches: 4. This CDR3 contains 15 residues.

V usage is TRBV5-4 and J usage is TRBJ1-2, with D maybe TRBD1 (5 bases). The germline V gene encodes CDR1 SGHNT and CDR2 YYREEE (reference sequence). The V gene lost 0 bases and the J gene lost 4 bases, with 10 bases spanning the gap. The CDR3 has 14 amino acids. The CDR3 nucleotides are TGTGCCAGCAGCTTGGAAGGGGACTCCTATGGCTACACCTTC. This encodes CASSLEGDSYGYTF.

This clone was detected only a few times. The gene calls are TRBV4-1 and TRBJ2-5; TRBD2 might be the D (6 bases). The CDR3 length is 12 residues. Germline V gives CDR1 MGHRA, CDR2 YSYEKL. V lost 1 base and J lost 7, with 7 bases in between. CDR3 sequence: CASSQAGGTQYF. CDR3 nucleotide sequence: TGCGCCAGCAGCCAAGCCGGGGGGACCCAGTACTTC.

The J gene is TRBJ2-3, the V gene TRBV19; 8 bases fit TRBD2. CDR1 and CDR2 (germline): LNHDA, SQIVND (reference sequence). The CDR3 runs to 15 residues. The V gene end was trimmed by 5 bases and the J gene end by 4 bases; junction bases not matched to a gene: 8. The CDR3 is CASSAKRELPDTQYF. The CDR3 DNA sequence: TGTGCCAGTAGTGCCAAGCGGGAGCTTCCAGATACGCAGTATTTT.

This clone was seen a handful of times. Here the CDR3 reads CASRPRGLNTGELFF. CDR3 DNA sequence: TGCGCCAGCAGACCTCGGGGTTTGAACACCGGGGAGCTGTTTTTT. The V call is TRBV10-2, the J call TRBJ2-2; tentatively, D is TRBD2 (5 bases). Trimming took 6 bases from V and 1 from J, leaving 12 bases between them. Germline V lookup: CDR1 WSHSY, CDR2 SAAADI. CDR3 length: 15 residues.

The rearrangement joins TRBV18 to TRBJ1-2; 7 bases agree with TRBD1. The CDR3 contains 15 residues. With V trimmed by 0 bases and J by 2 bases, 3 bases remained unmatched. In germline, CDR1 is KGHSH, CDR2 LQKENI. The CDR3 sequence: CASSPPRGQNYGYTF. The DNA of the CDR3 is TGTGCCAGCTCACCACCGAGGGGGCAGAACTATGGCTACACCTTC.

The chain is built from TRBV30 and TRBJ1-5; D perhaps matches TRBD1 (5 bases). From germline, CDR1 is GTSNPN and CDR2 SVGIG (reference sequence). CDR3 length: 15 amino acids. V lost 0 bases, J lost 10 bases, and 19 bases lay in between. The CDR3 DNA reads as TGTGCCTGGAGTGTTAGCGGGACCACGGGAAGTCCCCAGCATTTT. The encoded protein is CAWSVSGTTGSPQHF. Filled out from reference TRBV30 and TRBJ1-5, the complete variable domain reads SQTIHQWPATLVQPVGSPLSLECTVEGTSNPNLYWYRQAAGRGLQLLFYSVGIGQISSEVPQNLSASRPQDRQFILSSKKLLLSDSGFYLCAWSVSGTTGSPQHFGDGTRLSIL.

This clone has just one count. This sequence joins TRBV19 and TRBJ2-5; TRBD2 might be the D (7 bases). The CDR3 loop spans 16 amino acids. Germline V lookup: CDR1 LNHDA, CDR2 SQIVND (reference sequence). With 3 bases removed from V and 5 bases from J, the gap between germline ends came to 19 bases. CDR3 sequence: CASSIGGPGRVETQYF. The DNA of the CDR3 is TGTGCCAGTAGTATTGGGGGGCCAGGGAGGGTGGAGACCCAGTACTTC.

This clone is a singleton in its sample. This rearrangement joins TRBV5-6 to TRBJ2-1, with 8 bases aligning to TRBD2. Germline values: CDR1 SGHDT, CDR2 YYEEEE. The CDR3 extends over 16 amino acids. V was pared by 1 base and J by 4 bases, with 7 bases of the junction left unmatched. The CDR3 loop reads CASSLWASGFYNEQFF. DNA for the CDR3: TGTGCCAGCAGCTTGTGGGCTAGCGGGTTTTACAATGAGCAGTTCTTC. Drawing the rest from reference TRBV5-6 and TRBJ2-1, the complete variable domain is DAGVTQSPTHLIKTRGQQVTLRCSPKSGHDTVSWYQQALGQGPQFIFQYYEEEERQRGNFPDRFSGHQFPNYSSELNVNALLLGDSALYLCASSLWASGFYNEQFFGPGTRLTVL.

V and J are TRBV25-1 and TRBJ1-1, with D possibly matching TRBD1 (5 bases). Deletions cut 5 bases from V and 2 bases from J, with 18 bases between. The CDR3 runs to 16 residues. The germline V gene encodes CDR1 MGHDK and CDR2 SYGVNS. This CDR3 reads CASSLPGSGLNTEAFF. CDR3 coding DNA: TGTGCCAGCAGTTTGCCCGGTTCGGGACTCAACACTGAAGCTTTCTTT. Full variable domain (rest looked up from reference TRBV25-1 and TRBJ1-1): EADIYQTPRYLVIGTGKKITLECSQTMGHDKMYWYQQDPGMELHLIHYSYGVNSTEKGDLSSESTVSRIRTEHFPLTLESARPSHTSQYLCASSLPGSGLNTEAFFGQGTRLTVV.

The rearrangement joins TRBV6-6 to TRBJ1-6, with 8 positions matching TRBD1. Germline V gene data show CDR1 as MNHNY and CDR2 as SVGAGI (reference sequence). This CDR3 is built from 13 residues. V lost 6 bases, J lost 10 bases, and 5 bases stayed unmatched. In DNA, the CDR3 is TGTGCCAGCAGAGACAGGGGAGTCTCACCCCTCCACTTT. Translating gives CASRDRGVSPLHF.

The V gene is TRBV5-4, the J gene TRBJ2-3; TRBD2 agrees at 10 bases. This CDR3 spans 15 amino acids. Germline V gene sequence: CDR1 SGHNT, CDR2 YYREEE (reference sequence). V gave up 5 bases and J gave up 5 bases; unmatched junction bases: 8. The DNA for the CDR3 is TGTGCCAGCAGGACAAGAGCGGGAGGGGGAGATACGCAGTATTTT. Amino acid sequence: CASRTRAGGGDTQYF.

This clone was counted between two and nine times. The chain couples TRBV4-3 to TRBJ2-5; the D gene is possibly TRBD1 (6 bases). The DNA end is more similar to TRBJ2-7, so the J call may be wrong. CDR1 is LGHNA, CDR2 YSLEER, per germline. The CDR3 is made up of 15 amino acids. The CDR3 reads CASSQVDSGNYEQYF. Written as DNA, the CDR3 is TGCGCCAGCAGCCAAGTGGACAGTGGGAACTACGAGCAGTACTTC.

As regards this clone: Different DNA sequences within this sample yield the same CDR3. The chain has TRBV11-2 and TRBJ2-7, with 7 bases matching TRBD2. The germline V gene encodes CDR1 SGHAT and CDR2 FQNNGV. V gave up 3 bases and J gave up 0 bases; unmatched junction bases: 2. The CDR3 has 14 amino acids. CDR3 loop: CASSLGGSSYEQYF. The CDR3 nucleotides are TGTGCCAGCAGCTTGGGGGGGAGCTCCTACGAGCAGTACTTC.

This sequence joins TRBV19 and TRBJ2-1; TRBD2 aligns across 7 bases. This CDR3 has 15 amino acids. Losses at the gene ends were 5 bases for V and 4 bases for J; bases not matched to a gene: 8. Germline V gives CDR1 LNHDA, CDR2 SQIVND (reference sequence). Here the CDR3 reads CASSFRDYSYNEQFF. The CDR3 DNA sequence: TGTGCCAGTAGTTTCCGGGACTACAGTTACAATGAGCAGTTCTTC.

The chain links TRBV4-1 to TRBJ2-1; D call uncertain. Germline lookup yields CDR1 MGHRA and CDR2 YSYEKL. The CDR3 totals 17 residues. The ends were cut back, 0 bases at V and 2 bases at J, with 14 bases in the middle. This chain's CDR3 is CASSQDMRARTYNEQFF. CDR3 nucleotides: TGCGCCAGCAGCCAAGATATGCGCGCGAGAACCTACAATGAGCAGTTCTTC.

The V call is TRBV5-1, the J call TRBJ2-3, with a possible D match to TRBD1 (6 bases). With 1 base removed from V and 3 bases from J, the gap between germline ends came to 12 bases. CDR1 is SGHRS and CDR2 is YFSETQ in the germline V gene. This CDR3 comprises 15 residues. The CDR3 nucleotides read TGCGCCAGCAGCTTGCACAGGGCAGGGACAGATACGCAGTATTTT. Its protein product is CASSLHRAGTDTQYF.

The V call is TRBV11-3, the J call TRBJ2-7; D remains unclear. CDR3 length: 14 amino acids. Germline lookup yields CDR1 SGHNT and CDR2 YENEEA. The V and J ends lost 5 bases and 7 bases respectively, with 18 bases between them. This chain's CDR3 is CASSLGSPSREQYF. CDR3 nucleotides: TGTGCCAGCAGCCTCGGCAGCCCTTCGAGGGAGCAGTACTTC.

This clone was picked up a small number of times. V usage is TRBV6-4 and J usage is TRBJ2-2; weak D call: TRBD1 (6 bases). This CDR3 has 14 residues. V lost 4 bases and J lost 7, with 13 bases in between. Germline V gene data show CDR1 as MRHNA and CDR2 as SNTAGT. Written as DNA, the CDR3 is TGTGCCAGCAGTGGTTCCAGGGGCGTCGGGGAGCTGTTTTTT. Its protein is CASSGSRGVGELFF.

The chain uses TRBV7-3 and TRBJ2-1; D possibly corresponds to TRBD2 (6 bases). The length of the CDR3 is 16 residues. Trimming shortened V by 4 bases and J by 0 bases, and 13 bases separated the two germline ends. Germline CDR1 is SGHTA and CDR2 is FQGTGA. The CDR3 DNA reads TGTGCCAGCAGCTCGTGGGCTAGCGCCTCCTACAATGAGCAGTTCTTC. Encoded protein: CASSSWASASYNEQFF.

V gene TRBV19 combines with J gene TRBJ2-2; tentative D call: TRBD1 (6 bases). V was trimmed by 6 bases and J by 0 bases, leaving 14 bases between them. The V gene's germline CDR1 is LNHDA and CDR2 SQIVND (reference sequence). CDR3 size: 16 residues. For the CDR3, the DNA is TGTGCCAGTAGGTCAGACAGGTCTACGAACACCGGGGAGCTGTTTTTT. This codes for CASRSDRSTNTGELFF.

The gene calls are TRBV9 and TRBJ1-4; D possibly corresponds to TRBD1 (6 bases). V was shortened by 5 bases and J by 7 bases, with 15 bases between the two germline ends. CDR1 and CDR2 from the germline V gene are SGDLS and YYNGEE. This CDR3 is 14 amino acids long. CDR3 region: CASSRGGAREKLFF. In DNA form, the CDR3 reads TGTGCCAGCAGTCGGGGGGGGGCGCGTGAAAAACTGTTTTTT.

V usage is TRBV7-2 and J usage is TRBJ1-4; 7 bases fit TRBD1. Trimming cost V 3 bases and J 2 bases; bases outside gene matches: 0. Germline loops: CDR1 SGHTA, CDR2 FQGNSA. The CDR3 runs to 14 residues. The CDR3, as DNA: TGTGCCAGCAGCTTGGGACAGACTAATGAAAAACTGTTTTTT. Its translation is CASSLGQTNEKLFF.

This clone appeared once. V gene TRBV2 combines with J gene TRBJ2-3; 9 bases are a match to TRBD2. The germline V gene has CDR1 SNHLY and CDR2 FYNNEI. The CDR3 runs to 16 residues. Losses at the gene ends were 3 bases for V and 0 bases for J; bases not matched to a gene: 4. In DNA, the CDR3 is TGTGCCAGCAGTGATAGCCTAGCGGGGAGCACAGATACGCAGTATTTT. This codes for CASSDSLAGSTDTQYF.

CDR3 bases: TGTGCCAGTACCCCGGGCAGGGGGCTTGGCTACACCTTC. It yields the protein CASTPGRGLGYTF. The chain recombines TRBV19 with TRBJ1-2, with 8 bases aligning to TRBD1. Per germline, CDR1 LNHDA and CDR2 SQIVND (reference sequence). The CDR3 contains 13 residues. V dropped 7 bases and J dropped 7; count of bases not matched to a gene: 8.

This clone occurred once. The chain has TRBV28 and TRBJ1-5; tentative D call: TRBD1 (6 bases). Germline V gene sequence: CDR1 MDHEN, CDR2 SYDVKM. Trimming shortened V by 4 bases and J by 7 bases, and 14 bases separated the two germline ends. The CDR3 consists of 14 residues. The CDR3 spells CASSSRQRGQPQHF. CDR3 nucleotide sequence: TGTGCCAGCAGTTCCAGACAGAGGGGGCAGCCCCAGCATTTT. The entire variable domain, with the rest obtained from reference TRBV28 and TRBJ1-5, is as follows: DVKVTQSSRYLVKRTGEKVFLECVQDMDHENMFWYRQDPGLGLRLIYFSYDVKMKEKGDIPEGYSVSREKKERFSLILESASTNQTSMYLCASSSRQRGQPQHFGDGTRLSIL.